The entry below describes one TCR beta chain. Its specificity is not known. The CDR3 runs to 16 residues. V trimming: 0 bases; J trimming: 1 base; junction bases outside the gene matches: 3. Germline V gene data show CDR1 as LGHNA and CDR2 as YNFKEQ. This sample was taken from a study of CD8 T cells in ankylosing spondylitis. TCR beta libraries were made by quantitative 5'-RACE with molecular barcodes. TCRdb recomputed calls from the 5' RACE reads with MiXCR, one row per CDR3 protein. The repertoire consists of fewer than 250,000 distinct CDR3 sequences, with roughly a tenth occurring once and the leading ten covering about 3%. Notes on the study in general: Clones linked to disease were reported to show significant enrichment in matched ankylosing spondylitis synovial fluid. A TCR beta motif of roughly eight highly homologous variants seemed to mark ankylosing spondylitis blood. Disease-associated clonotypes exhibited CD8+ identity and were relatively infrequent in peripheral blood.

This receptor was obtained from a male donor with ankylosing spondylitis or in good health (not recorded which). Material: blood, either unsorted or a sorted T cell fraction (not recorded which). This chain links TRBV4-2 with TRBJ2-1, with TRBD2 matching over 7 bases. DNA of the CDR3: TGTGCCAGCAGCCAAGACCCCGGGGGGTCCTACAATGAGCAGTTCTTC. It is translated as CASSQDPGGSYNEQFF.